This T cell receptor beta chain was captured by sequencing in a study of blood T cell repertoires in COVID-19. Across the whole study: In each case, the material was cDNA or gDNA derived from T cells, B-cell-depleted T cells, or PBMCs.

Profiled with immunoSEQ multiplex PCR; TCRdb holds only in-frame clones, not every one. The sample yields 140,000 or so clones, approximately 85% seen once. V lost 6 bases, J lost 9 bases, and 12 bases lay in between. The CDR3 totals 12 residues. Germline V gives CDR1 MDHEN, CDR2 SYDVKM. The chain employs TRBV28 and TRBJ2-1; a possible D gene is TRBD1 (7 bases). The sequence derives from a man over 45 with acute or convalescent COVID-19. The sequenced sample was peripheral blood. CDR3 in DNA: TGTGCCAGCAGCCAGGGGGGAGGTGAGCAGTTCTTC. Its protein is CASSQGGGEQFF.